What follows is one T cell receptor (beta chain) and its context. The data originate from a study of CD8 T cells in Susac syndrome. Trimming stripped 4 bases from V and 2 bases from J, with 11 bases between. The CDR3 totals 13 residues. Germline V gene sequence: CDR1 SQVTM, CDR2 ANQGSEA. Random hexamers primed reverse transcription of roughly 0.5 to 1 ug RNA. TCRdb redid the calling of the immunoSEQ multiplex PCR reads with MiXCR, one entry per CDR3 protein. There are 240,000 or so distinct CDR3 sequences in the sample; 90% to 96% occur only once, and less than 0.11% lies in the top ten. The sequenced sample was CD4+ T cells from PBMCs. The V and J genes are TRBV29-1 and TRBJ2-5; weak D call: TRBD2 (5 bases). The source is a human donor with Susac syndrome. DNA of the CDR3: TGCAGCGTTGCGAGGGCGGTGCAAGAGACCCAGTACTTC. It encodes CSVARAVQETQYF. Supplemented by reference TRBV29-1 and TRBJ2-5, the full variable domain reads SAVISQKPSRDICQRGTSLTIQCQVDSQVTMMFWYRQQPGQSLTLIATANQGSEATYESGFVIDKFPISRPNLTFSTLTVSNMSPEDSSIYLCSVARAVQETQYFGPGTRLLVL.